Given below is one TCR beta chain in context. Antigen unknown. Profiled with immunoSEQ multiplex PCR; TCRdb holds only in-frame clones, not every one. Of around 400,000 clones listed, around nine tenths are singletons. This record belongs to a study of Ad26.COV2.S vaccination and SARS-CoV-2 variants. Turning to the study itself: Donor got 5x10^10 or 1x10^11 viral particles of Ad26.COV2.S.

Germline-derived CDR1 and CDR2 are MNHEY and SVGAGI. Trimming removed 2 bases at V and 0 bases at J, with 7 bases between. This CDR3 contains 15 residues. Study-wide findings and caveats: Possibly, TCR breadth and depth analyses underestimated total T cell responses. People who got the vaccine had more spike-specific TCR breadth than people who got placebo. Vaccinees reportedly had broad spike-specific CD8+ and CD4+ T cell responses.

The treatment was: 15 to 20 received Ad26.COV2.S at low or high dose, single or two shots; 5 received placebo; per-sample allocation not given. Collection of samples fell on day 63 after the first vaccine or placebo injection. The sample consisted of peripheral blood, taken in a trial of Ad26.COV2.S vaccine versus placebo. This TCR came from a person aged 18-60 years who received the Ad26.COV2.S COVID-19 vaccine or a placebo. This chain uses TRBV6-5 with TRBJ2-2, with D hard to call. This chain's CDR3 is CASSYDWANTGELFF. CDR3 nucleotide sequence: TGTGCCAGCAGTTACGACTGGGCGAACACCGGGGAGCTGTTTTTT.